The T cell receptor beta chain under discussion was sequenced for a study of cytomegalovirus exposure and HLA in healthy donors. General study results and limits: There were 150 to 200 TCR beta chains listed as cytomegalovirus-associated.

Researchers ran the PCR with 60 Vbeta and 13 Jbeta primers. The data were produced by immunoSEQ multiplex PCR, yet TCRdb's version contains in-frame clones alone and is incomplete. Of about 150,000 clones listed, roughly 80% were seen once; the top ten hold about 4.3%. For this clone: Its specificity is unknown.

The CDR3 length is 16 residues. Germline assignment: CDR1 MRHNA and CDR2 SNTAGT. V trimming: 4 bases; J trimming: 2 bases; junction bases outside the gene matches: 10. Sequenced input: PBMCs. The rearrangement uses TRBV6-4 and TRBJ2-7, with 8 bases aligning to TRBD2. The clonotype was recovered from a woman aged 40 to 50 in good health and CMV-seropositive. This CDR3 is CASSASGSTLAYEQYF. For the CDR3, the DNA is TGTGCCAGCAGTGCAAGCGGGAGTACCCTAGCCTACGAGCAGTACTTC.